This TCR beta chain was sequenced during a study of cytomegalovirus exposure and HLA in healthy donors. Study-level information: Among the roughly 400 genotyped donors, about 81% were placed in the Caucasian-associated ancestry cluster. General study results and limits: Confirmation in vitro established that a few CMV-associated chains were specific for CMV antigens.

The germline CDR1 and CDR2 sequences are MNHNS and SASEGT. The CDR3 consists of 14 residues. J was trimmed by 2 bases and V by 7 bases; bases with no gene match: 5. With regard to this clone: Its antigen is still unknown.

The primer mix had 60 Vbeta and 13 Jbeta primers. This table comes from immunoSEQ multiplex PCR, and its TCRdb copy is limited to in-frame clones, with some not included. The sample contains about 190,000 clones, approximately 80% of which appear only once. The sequenced sample was PBMCs. The receptor was isolated from a woman between 18 and 29 years old in good health and CMV-seropositive. The gene calls are TRBV6-1 and TRBJ2-5; 9 bases fit TRBD2. CDR3 loop: CASKRGAFQETQYF. CDR3 bases: TGTGCCAGCAAGCGGGGGGCGTTTCAAGAGACCCAGTACTTC.